This T cell receptor beta chain emerged from a study of radiation and T cells in renal cell carcinoma (TCRdb year 2020). Concerning the study at large: A total of 50 or so samples underwent TCR beta sequencing, made up of 26 tumors and around 27 peripheral blood samples. Across all 50 or so samples, under 5,000,000 unique CDR3 nucleotide sequences, encoding roughly 3 million unique CDR3 amino acid sequences, were identified.

Overall results and qualifications from the work: Irradiated tumors contained more dominant CDR3 motifs, and these motifs occupied a larger share of the repertoire than in control tumors. Irradiated tumors showed higher TCR clonality than controls, with the top 100 clonotypes averaging about 50% of the repertoire versus roughly 40% in nephrectomy-only tumors. Effects of radiation dose or scheduling on the TCR repertoire could not be addressed with the single-armed trial design. Top tumor clonotypes rose in blood from baseline to 2 weeks post-radiation, then contracted by 4 weeks, suggesting transient expansion of tumor-resident clones. Because only small tumor regions of about 1 g were available, the study did not capture intratumoral heterogeneity. Because pretreatment tumor biopsies were not available, the baseline intratumoral presence of clonotypes could not be determined.

The sample's time point, from its label and the paper: tumor resected at nephrectomy. What this sample's treatment or condition label stands for: 15 Gy SBRT to primary tumor, nephrectomy 4 weeks later. Samples were obtained from a clinical trial, in which 15 Gy stereotactic body radiation therapy was delivered to primary renal cell carcinomas and nephrectomy was performed 4 weeks later. Renal cell carcinoma with clear cell pathology was present in all patients. The tumors were dissociated mechanically, digested with collagenase/hyaluronidase at 37 degrees C, processed in gentleMACS C tubes, and kept in liquid nitrogen. The QIAamp DNA Blood Mini Kit (Qiagen) was used to prepare genomic DNA for TCR sequencing. Only samples passing all quality control checks were included in the analyses. Taken from the germline V gene, the CDR1 and CDR2 loops are MDHEN and SYDVKM. The CDR3 numbers 15 residues from cysteine through phenylalanine. Only the CDR3 region is kept as DNA, spanning 45 bases read in frame from base 1. Here V drops 4 bases and J drops 6 bases, and the junction holds 10 bases not matched to any gene.

In the case of this clone: Its antigen is unknown. Base qualities are not provided; no much larger clone lies one nucleotide away.

Following the manufacturer's recommendations, the immunoSEQ kit was used to generate TCR beta libraries from genomic DNA. For library preparation, a first multiplex PCR was performed with proprietary primers, followed by a second PCR in which unique barcodes were added, and bead cleanups were performed after each round. Each sample batch included a kit-provided positive control reaction and a negative control reaction. The final libraries were assessed on an Agilent 4200 TapeStation D1000 ScreenTape, pooled by volume, and quantified by qPCR. Sequencing was performed on an Illumina NextSeq500 using a MidOutput 150-cycle cartridge, with 156 Read1 cycles, 15 Index1 cycles, and the kit custom primers. The pooled library was loaded at 0.9 to 1 pM with a roughly 20% PhiX control spike-in. As for the authors' bioinformatics: Vendor-processed data were analyzed in R, and a clonotype was defined as all T cells sharing the same CDR3 nucleotide sequence. In the clone abundance analyses, frequencies were normalized to the 10,000 most abundant clones in each sample. Public T cell clones, which averaged fewer than five per sample, were removed prior to analysis. Dominant motif analysis used ImmunoMap with the PAM10 matrix, gap penalty 30 and homology threshold 0.3; motifs with cumulative frequency at least 0.01 counted as dominant. An abundance difference of at least 32-fold between compartments was the criterion for calling clonotypes tumor-enriched or baseline blood-enriched. The Baroni-Urbani and Buser coefficient was used to measure tumor-blood repertoire similarity, and groups were compared with two-tailed Wilcoxon tests in R. The table comes from immuneACCESS by way of TCRdb, which keeps in-frame sequences with V and J called. Part of the clones is missing from these tables; in studies checked, under half for an unresolved V gene and the rest for unknown reasons. The V and J calls and clone size are taken from that table; D and trimming were inferred from the DNA. The sample table contains about 20,000 clones; only one count was recorded for around 63% of them. The biggest ten clones account for around an eighth of the sample.

Sequenced here: tumor tissue, sampled from a patient whose treatment included radiotherapy and nephrectomy. The sequence is built from TRBV28 and TRBJ1-2, and 8 bases in between align with TRBD1. The receptor comes from a woman in her 70s with renal cell carcinoma. DNA sequence: TGTGCCAGCAGTTCCCCCCCAGGGGGCCAGCATGGCTACACCTTC. Its coded protein is CASSSPPGGQHGYTF.